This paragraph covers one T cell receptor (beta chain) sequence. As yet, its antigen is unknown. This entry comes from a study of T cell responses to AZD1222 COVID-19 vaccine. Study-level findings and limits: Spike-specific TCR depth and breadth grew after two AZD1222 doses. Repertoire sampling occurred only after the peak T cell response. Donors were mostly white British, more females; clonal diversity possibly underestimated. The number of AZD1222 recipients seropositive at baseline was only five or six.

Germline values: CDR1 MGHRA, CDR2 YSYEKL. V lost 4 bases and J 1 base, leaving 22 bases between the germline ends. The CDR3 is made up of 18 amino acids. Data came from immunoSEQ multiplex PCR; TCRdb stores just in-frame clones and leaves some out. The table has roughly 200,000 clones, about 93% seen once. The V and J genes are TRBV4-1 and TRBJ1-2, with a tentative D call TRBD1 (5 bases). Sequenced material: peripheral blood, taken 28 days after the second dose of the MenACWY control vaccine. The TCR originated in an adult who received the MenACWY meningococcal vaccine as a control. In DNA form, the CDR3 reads TGCGCCAGCAGCCGACGGGACTACGGGACGGAAGATAACTATGGCTACACCTTC. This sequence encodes CASSRRDYGTEDNYGYTF.